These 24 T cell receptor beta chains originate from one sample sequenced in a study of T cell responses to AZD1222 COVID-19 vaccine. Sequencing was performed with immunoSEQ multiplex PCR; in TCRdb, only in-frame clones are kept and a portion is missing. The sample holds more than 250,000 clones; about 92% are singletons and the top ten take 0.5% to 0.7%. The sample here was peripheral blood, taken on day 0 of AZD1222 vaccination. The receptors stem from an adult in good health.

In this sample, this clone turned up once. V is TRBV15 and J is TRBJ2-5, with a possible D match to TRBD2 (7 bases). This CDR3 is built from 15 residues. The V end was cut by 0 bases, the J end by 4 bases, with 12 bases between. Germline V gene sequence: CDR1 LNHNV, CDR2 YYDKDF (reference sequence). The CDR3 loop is CATSREPGGGETQYF. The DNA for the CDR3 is TGTGCCACCAGCAGAGAGCCGGGGGGCGGAGAGACCCAGTACTTC.

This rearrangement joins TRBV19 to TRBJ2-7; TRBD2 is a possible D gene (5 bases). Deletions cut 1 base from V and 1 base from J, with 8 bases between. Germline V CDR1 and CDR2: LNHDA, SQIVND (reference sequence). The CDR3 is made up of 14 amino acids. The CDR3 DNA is TGTGCCAGTAGTATAGGGACGGGATCCTACGAGCAGTACTTC. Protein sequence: CASSIGTGSYEQYF.

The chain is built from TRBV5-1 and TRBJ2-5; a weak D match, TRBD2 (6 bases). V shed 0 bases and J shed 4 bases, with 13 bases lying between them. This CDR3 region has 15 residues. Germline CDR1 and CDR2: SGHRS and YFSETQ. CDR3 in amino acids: CASSLEGSGPETQYF. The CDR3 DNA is TGCGCCAGCAGCTTGGAAGGAAGCGGGCCAGAGACCCAGTACTTC.

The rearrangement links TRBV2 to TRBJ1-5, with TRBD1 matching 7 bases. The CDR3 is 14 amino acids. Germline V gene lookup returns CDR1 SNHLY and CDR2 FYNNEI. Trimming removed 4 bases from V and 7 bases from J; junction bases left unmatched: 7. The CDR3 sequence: CASSGQGTQQPQHF. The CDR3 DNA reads TGTGCCAGCAGTGGACAGGGCACACAGCAGCCCCAGCATTTT.

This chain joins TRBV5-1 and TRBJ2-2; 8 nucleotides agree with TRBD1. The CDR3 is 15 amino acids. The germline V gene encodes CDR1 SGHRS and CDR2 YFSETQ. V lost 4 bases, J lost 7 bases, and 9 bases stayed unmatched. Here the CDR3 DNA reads TGCGCCAGCAGCCCAGCAGGGGGCATGGTCGGGGAGCTGTTTTTT. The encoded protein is CASSPAGGMVGELFF. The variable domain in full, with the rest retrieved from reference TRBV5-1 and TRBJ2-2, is KAGVTQTPRYLIKTRGQQVTLSCSPISGHRSVSWYQQTPGQGLQFLFEYFSETQRNKGNFPGRFSGRQFSNSRSEMNVSTLELGDSALYLCASSPAGGMVGELFFGEGSRLTVL.

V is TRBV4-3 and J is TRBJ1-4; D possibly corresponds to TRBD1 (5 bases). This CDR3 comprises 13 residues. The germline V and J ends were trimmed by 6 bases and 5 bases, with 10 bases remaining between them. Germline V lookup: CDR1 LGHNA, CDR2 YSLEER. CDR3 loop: CASSFGANEKLFF. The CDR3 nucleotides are TGCGCCAGCAGTTTCGGGGCAAATGAAAAACTGTTTTTT.

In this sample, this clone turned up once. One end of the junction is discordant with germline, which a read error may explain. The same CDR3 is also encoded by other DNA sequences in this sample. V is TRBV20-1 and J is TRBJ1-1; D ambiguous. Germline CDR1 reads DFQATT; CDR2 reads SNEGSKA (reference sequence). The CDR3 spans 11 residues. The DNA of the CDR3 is TGCAGTGCTCGAGAGAACACTGAAGCTTTCTTT. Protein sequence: CSARENTEAFF.

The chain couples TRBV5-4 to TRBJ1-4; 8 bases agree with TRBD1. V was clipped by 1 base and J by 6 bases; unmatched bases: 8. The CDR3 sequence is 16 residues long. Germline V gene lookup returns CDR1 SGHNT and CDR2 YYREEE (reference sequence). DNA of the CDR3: TGTGCCAGCAGCTTGACGTCAGGGGGCGCATATGAAAAACTGTTTTTT. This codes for CASSLTSGGAYEKLFF.

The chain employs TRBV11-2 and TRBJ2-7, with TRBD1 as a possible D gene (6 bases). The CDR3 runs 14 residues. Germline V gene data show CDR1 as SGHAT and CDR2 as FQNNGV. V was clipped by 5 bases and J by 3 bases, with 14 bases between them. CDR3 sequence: CASSQGSLVYEQYF. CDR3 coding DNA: TGTGCCAGCAGCCAGGGGTCACTCGTCTACGAGCAGTACTTC.

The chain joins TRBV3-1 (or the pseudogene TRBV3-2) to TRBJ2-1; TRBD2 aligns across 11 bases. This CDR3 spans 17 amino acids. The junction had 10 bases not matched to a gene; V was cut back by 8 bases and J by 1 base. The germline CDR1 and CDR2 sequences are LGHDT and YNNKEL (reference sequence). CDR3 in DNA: TGTGCCAGCTTACGAGGACTAGCGGGCCTATCCTACAATGAGCAGTTCTTC. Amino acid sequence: CASLRGLAGLSYNEQFF.

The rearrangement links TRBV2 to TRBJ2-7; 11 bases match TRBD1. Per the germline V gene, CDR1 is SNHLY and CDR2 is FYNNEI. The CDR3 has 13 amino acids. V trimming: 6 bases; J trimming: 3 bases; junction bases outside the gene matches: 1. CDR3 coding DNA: TGTGCCAGCAGGGGGACAGGGGGCTACGAGCAGTACTTC. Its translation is CASRGTGGYEQYF.

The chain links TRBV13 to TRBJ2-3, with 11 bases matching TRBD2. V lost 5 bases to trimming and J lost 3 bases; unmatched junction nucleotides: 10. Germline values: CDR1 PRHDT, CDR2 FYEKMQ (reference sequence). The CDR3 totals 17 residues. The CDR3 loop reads CASSPLPLAGETDTQYF. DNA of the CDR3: TGTGCCAGCAGCCCCCTCCCACTAGCGGGAGAGACAGATACGCAGTATTTT.

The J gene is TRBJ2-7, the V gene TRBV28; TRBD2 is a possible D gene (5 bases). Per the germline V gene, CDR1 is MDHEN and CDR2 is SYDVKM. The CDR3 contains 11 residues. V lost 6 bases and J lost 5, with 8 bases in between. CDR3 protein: CASREVHEQYF. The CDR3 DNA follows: TGTGCCAGCAGGGAGGTGCACGAGCAGTACTTC.

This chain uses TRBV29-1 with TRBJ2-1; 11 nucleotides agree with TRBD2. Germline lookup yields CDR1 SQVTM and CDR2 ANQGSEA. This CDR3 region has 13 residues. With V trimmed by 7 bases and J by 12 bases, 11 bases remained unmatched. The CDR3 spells CSGSSGGIGVQFF. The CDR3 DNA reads TGCAGCGGCTCTAGCGGGGGGATAGGTGTGCAGTTCTTC.

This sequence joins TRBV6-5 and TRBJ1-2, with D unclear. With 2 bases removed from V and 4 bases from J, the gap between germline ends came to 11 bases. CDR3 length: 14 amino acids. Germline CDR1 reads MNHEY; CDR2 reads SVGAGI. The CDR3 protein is CASSYLPKFYGYTF. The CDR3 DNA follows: TGTGCCAGCAGTTACCTGCCCAAATTCTATGGCTACACCTTC.

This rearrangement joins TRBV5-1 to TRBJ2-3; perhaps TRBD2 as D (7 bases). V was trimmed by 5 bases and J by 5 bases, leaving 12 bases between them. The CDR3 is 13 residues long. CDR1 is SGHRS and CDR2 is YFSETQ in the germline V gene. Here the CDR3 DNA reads TGCGCCAGCAGGTGGGAGGGGGAAGATACGCAGTATTTT. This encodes CASRWEGEDTQYF.

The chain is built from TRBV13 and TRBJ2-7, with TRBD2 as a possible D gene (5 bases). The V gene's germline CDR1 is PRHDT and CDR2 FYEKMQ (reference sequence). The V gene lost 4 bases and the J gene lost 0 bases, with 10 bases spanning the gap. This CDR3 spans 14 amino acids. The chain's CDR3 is CASSSRTSSYEQYF. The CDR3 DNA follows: TGTGCCAGCAGCTCAAGAACTAGCTCCTACGAGCAGTACTTC.

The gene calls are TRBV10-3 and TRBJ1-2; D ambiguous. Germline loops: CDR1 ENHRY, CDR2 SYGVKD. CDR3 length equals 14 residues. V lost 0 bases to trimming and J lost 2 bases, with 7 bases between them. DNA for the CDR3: TGTGCCATCAGTGAGTCTGCAGCCAACTATGGCTACACCTTC. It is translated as CAISESAANYGYTF.

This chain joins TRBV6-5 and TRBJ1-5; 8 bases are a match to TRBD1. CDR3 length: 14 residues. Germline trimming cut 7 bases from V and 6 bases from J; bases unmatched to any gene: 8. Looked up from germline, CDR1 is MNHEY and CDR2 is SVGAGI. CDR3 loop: CASNGQGIRQPQHF. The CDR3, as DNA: TGTGCCAGCAATGGACAGGGTATTCGTCAGCCCCAGCATTTT.

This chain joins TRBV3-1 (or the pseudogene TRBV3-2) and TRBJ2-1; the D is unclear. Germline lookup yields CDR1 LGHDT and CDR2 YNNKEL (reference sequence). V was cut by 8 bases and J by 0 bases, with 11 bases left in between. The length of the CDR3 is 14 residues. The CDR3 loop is CASSSGSSYNEQFF. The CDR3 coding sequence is TGTGCCAGCTCGTCAGGATCCTCCTACAATGAGCAGTTCTTC.

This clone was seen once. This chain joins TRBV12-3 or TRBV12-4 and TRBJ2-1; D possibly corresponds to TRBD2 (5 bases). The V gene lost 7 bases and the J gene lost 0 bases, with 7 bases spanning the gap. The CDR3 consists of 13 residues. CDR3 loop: CASMGSSYNEQFF. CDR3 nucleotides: TGTGCCAGCATGGGGAGCTCCTACAATGAGCAGTTCTTC.

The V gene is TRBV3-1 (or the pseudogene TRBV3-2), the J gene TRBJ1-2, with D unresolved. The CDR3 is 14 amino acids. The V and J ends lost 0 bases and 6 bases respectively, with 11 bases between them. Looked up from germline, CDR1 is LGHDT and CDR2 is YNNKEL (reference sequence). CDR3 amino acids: CASSQEVRSHGYTF. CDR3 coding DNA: TGTGCCAGCAGCCAAGAGGTACGCTCCCATGGCTACACCTTC.

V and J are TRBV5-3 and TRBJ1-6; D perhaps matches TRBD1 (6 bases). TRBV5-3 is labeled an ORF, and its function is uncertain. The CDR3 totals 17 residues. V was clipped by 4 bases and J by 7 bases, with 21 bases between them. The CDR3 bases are TGTGCCAGAAGCCACAATCCTAACAGGGTGGAGAATTCACCCCTCCACTTT. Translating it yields CARSHNPNRVENSPLHF.

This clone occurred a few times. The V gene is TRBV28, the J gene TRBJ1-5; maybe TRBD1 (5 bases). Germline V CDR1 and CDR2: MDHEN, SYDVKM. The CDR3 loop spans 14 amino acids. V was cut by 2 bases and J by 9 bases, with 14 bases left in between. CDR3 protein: CASSLGQGGVPQHF. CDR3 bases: TGTGCCAGCAGTTTAGGGCAGGGAGGAGTGCCCCAGCATTTT.